These T cell receptor beta chains were read from a single sample in a study of blood T cell repertoires in COVID-19. Generated by immunoSEQ multiplex PCR, the TCRdb table keeps only in-frame clones and is missing some. Of some 38,000 clones listed, 65% to 75% are singletons. Sequencing was done on a sample of peripheral blood. The receptors were sampled from a man in his 70s with COVID-19, enrolled during active disease. The CDR3 runs from the conserved cysteine through the conserved F or W. D genes are given only for firm matches. Clone size is not always given. Where it is, it says once, few, many or a class for expanded clones.

j_gene,v_gene,d_gene,abundance,CDR3aa,CDR3nt
TRBJ1-1,TRBV5-1,.,once,CASSYGNARVGTEAFF,TGCGCCAGCAGCTACGGGAATGCAAGGGTCGGCACTGAAGCTTTCTTT
TRBJ2-2,TRBV7-2,TRBD2,.,CASSLGNGGGYGELFF,TGTGCCAGCAGCCTGGGAAACGGGGGGGGTTATGGGGAGCTGTTTTTT
TRBJ1-2,TRBV12-3/TRBV12-4,.,.,CASRATRTACTF,TGTGCCAGCAGAGCCACTCGGACAGCTTGCACCTTC
TRBJ2-7,TRBV5-6,TRBD2,.,CASSLVAGEYEQYF,TGTGCCAGCAGCTTGGTCGCGGGAGAGTACGAGCAGTACTTC
TRBJ2-4,TRBV6-6,TRBD2,.,CASSYSHNSGGDIQYF,TGTGCCAGCAGTTACTCACATAATAGCGGGGGAGACATTCAGTACTTC
TRBJ2-1,TRBV4-1,TRBD1,.,CASSQDQGQGAYEQFF,TGCGCCAGCAGCCAAGATCAGGGACAGGGGGCCTATGAGCAGTTCTTC
TRBJ2-1,TRBV5-1,.,.,CASSPPLASNEQFF,TGCGCCAGCAGCCCTCCGCTAGCTAGCAATGAGCAGTTCTTC
TRBJ2-7,TRBV2,TRBD2,once,CASSELAGDGFEQYF,TGTGCCAGCAGTGAACTAGCGGGAGACGGTTTCGAGCAGTACTTC
TRBJ2-1,TRBV5-4,.,.,CASSLRGTYNEQFF,TGTGCCAGCAGCTTACGCGGGACCTACAATGAGCAGTTCTTC
TRBJ2-7,TRBV19,TRBD1,once,CASSIPSGQGIYEQYF,TGTGCCAGTAGTATACCGTCGGGACAGGGCATCTACGAGCAGTACTTC
TRBJ1-1,TRBV6-5,.,.,CASISPRGVNTEAFF,TGTGCCAGCATTTCCCCTAGAGGAGTGAACACTGAAGCTTTCTTT
TRBJ2-7,TRBV11-2,TRBD1,.,CASSTRGHSGYEQYF,TGTGCCAGCAGCACCAGGGGGCATTCTGGGTACGAGCAGTACTTC
TRBJ2-7,TRBV27,TRBD1,once,CASSPVKTGGIHEQYF,TGTGCCAGCAGTCCCGTTAAGACAGGGGGTATTCACGAGCAGTACTTC
TRBJ1-5,TRBV20-1,.,.,CSASTESNQPQHF,TGCAGTGCTAGTACAGAGAGCAATCAGCCCCAGCATTTT
TRBJ1-1,TRBV5-6,TRBD1,.,CASSLSGGSRTEAFF,TGTGCCAGCAGCTTGTCAGGGGGCTCTAGGACTGAAGCTTTCTTT
TRBJ2-7,TRBV29-1,TRBD2,.,CSAVGAASGKGEQYF,TGCAGCGCTGTTGGCGCGGCTAGCGGGAAGGGCGAGCAGTACTTC
TRBJ1-5,TRBV24-1,.,.,CATAKRGSNQPQHF,TGTGCCACCGCCAAAAGGGGGAGCAATCAGCCCCAGCATTTT
TRBJ2-6,TRBV11-2,.,.,CASSPREGAGANVLTF,TGTGCCAGCAGCCCTCGCGAGGGAGCTGGGGCCAACGTCCTGACTTTC
TRBJ2-6,TRBV27,TRBD1,once,CASSLEGALGANVLTF,TGTGCCAGCAGTTTAGAGGGGGCGCTTGGGGCCAACGTCCTGACTTTC
TRBJ1-2,TRBV12-3/TRBV12-4,.,.,CASAGYGYTF,TGTGCCTCCGCGGGGTACGGCTACACCTTC
TRBJ1-6,TRBV28,.,once,CASTGEHSPLHF,TGTGCCAGCACGGGTGAACACTCACCCCTCCACTTT
TRBJ1-4,TRBV7-7,.,.,CASSSQQGVGEKLFF,TGTGCTAGCAGCTCCCAACAGGGTGTAGGGGAAAAACTGTTTTTT
TRBJ1-2,TRBV9,.,.,CASSVVDAGNYGYTF,TGTGCCAGCAGCGTAGTTGACGCAGGTAACTATGGCTACACCTTC
TRBJ1-6,TRBV6-5,.,.,CASIPGVLYNSPLHF,TGTGCCAGCATCCCGGGGGTTCTCTATAATTCACCCCTCCACTTT
TRBJ2-7,TRBV7-2,.,.,CASSEGGAAYEQYF,TGTGCCAGCAGCGAAGGGGGGGCAGCATACGAGCAGTACTTC
TRBJ1-6,TRBV19,.,once,CASSVQGPGSPLHF,TGTGCCAGTAGTGTACAGGGCCCCGGTTCACCCCTCCACTTT
TRBJ1-2,TRBV7-2,TRBD1,.,CASSSGQFYGYTF,TGTGCCAGCAGTTCGGGACAGTTCTATGGCTACACCTTC
TRBJ2-1,TRBV6-4,.,.,CASSELPLPNNEQFF,TGTGCCAGCAGTGAACTCCCGCTACCGAACAATGAGCAGTTCTTC
TRBJ2-7,TRBV27,TRBD1,few,CASRLAGTDPVQYF,TGTGCCAGCAGGCTGGCCGGGACAGACCCTGTGCAGTACTTC
TRBJ2-7,TRBV10-1,TRBD2,.,CASSESGTKIEQYF,TGCGCCAGCAGTGAGTCCGGGACTAAAATAGAGCAGTACTTC
TRBJ1-2,TRBV28,TRBD1,.,CASRAQGERGYGYTF,TGTGCCAGCAGGGCTCAGGGGGAACGGGGCTATGGCTACACCTTC
TRBJ2-7,TRBV7-9,TRBD1,.,CASSLTGEDYEQYF,TGTGCCAGCAGCTTGACAGGGGAGGATTACGAGCAGTACTTC